This T cell receptor (beta chain) was found in a study of Graves' ophthalmopathy and Graves' hyperthyroidism. Scientists amplified the TCR beta CDR3 regions from RNA transcripts. First-round RT-PCR with HTBI primers preceded a second-round multiplex PCR. TCRdb reprocessed the multiplex PCR reads via MiXCR and lists one record per CDR3 protein. The top ten clones hold 7% of a sample with roughly 400,000 distinct CDR3 sequences, less than 20% of them seen once. Trimming cost V 5 bases and J 4 bases; bases outside gene matches: 8. Germline V gives CDR1 SGHRS, CDR2 YFSETQ. CDR3 length: 14 residues. This clonotype was observed many times.

Sequencing was carried out using peripheral blood. The chain couples TRBV5-1 to TRBJ2-7; 8 bases map to TRBD1. The TCR was taken from a woman aged 18-29 years with stable Graves' hyperthyroidism. In DNA, the CDR3 is TGCGCCAGCAGGCCCGGACAGGGCCTGTACGAGCAGTACTTC. Translating gives CASRPGQGLYEQYF.